The 10 T cell receptor beta chains reported below all come from one sample, sequenced in a study of graft-versus-host responses after intestinal transplantation. Sequencing used immunoSEQ multiplex PCR; TCRdb keeps in-frame clones, though not all of them. The sample has around 20,000 clones; approximately 89% are singletons. The specimen comprised PBMCs, sampled roughly 64 days after intestinal transplantation. The receptor source for this set is a human patient who received an intestinal transplant, so some T cells may come from the graft donor.

The CDR3: CASSIVAGQGWSYEQYF. Written as DNA, the CDR3 is TGTGCCAGTAGTATAGTTGCGGGACAGGGGTGGTCCTACGAGCAGTACTTC. This rearrangement joins TRBV19 to TRBJ2-7; TRBD1 matches at 10 bases. Germline loops: CDR1 LNHDA, CDR2 SQIVND (reference sequence). This CDR3 contains 17 residues. The V gene end was trimmed by 1 base and the J gene end by 1 base; junction bases not matched to a gene: 7. Supplemented by reference TRBV19 and TRBJ2-7, the full variable domain reads DGGITQSPKYLFRKEGQNVTLSCEQNLNHDAMYWYRQDPGQGLRLIYYSQIVNDFQKGDIAEGYSVSREKKESFPLTVTSAQKNPTAFYLCASSIVAGQGWSYEQYFGPGTRLTVT.

The rearrangement joins TRBV4-3 to TRBJ2-1, with 8 nucleotides matching TRBD2. V trimming: 8 bases; J trimming: 5 bases; junction bases outside the gene matches: 8. The CDR3 covers 14 residues. Germline V gene data show CDR1 as LGHNA and CDR2 as YSLEER. The chain's CDR3 is CASSLGGGNNEQFF. CDR3 nucleotides: TGCGCCAGCTCCCTGGGCGGGGGGAACAATGAGCAGTTCTTC.

This chain links TRBV7-8 with TRBJ2-2; either TRBD1 or TRBD2 may supply D (5 bases each). Germline V gene lookup returns CDR1 SGHVS and CDR2 FQNEAQ. CDR3 size: 15 residues. V lost 5 bases to trimming and J lost 0 bases, with 10 bases between them. The CDR3 here is CASSLWGPNTGELFF. CDR3 nucleotide sequence: TGTGCCAGCAGCCTTTGGGGACCGAACACCGGGGAGCTGTTTTTT.

Details on this clone: Other DNA sequences from this sample encode an identical CDR3 as well. V usage is TRBV4-2 and J usage is TRBJ2-7; the D gene is possibly TRBD2 (7 bases). Per germline, CDR1 LGHNA and CDR2 YNFKEQ. The V gene lost 0 bases and the J gene lost 5 bases, with 17 bases spanning the gap. There are 16 residues in the CDR3. The DNA for the CDR3 is TGTGCCAGCAGCCAAGATCTGAGGGGGGGCCGGAACGAGCAGTACTTC. Its translation: CASSQDLRGGRNEQYF.

The V gene is TRBV4-3, the J gene TRBJ2-7; TRBD1 matches 7 bases. Germline-derived CDR1 and CDR2 are LGHNA and YSLEER. The trim removed 0 bases at V and 5 bases at J, leaving 13 bases unmatched. This CDR3 has 17 residues. The CDR3 DNA sequence: TGCGCCAGCAGCCAAGAGGGTCCTTACAGGGGTACCGACGAGCAGTACTTC. Residues: CASSQEGPYRGTDEQYF.

The chain recombines TRBV16 with TRBJ2-3; D not resolved. This CDR3 contains 15 residues. Germline values: CDR1 KGHSY, CDR2 FQNENV. V was cut by 4 bases and J by 2 bases, with 13 bases left in between. CDR3 protein: CASSPLAVATDTQYF. For the CDR3, the DNA is TGTGCCAGCAGCCCCCTGGCCGTAGCCACAGATACGCAGTATTTT.

The V and J genes are TRBV6-6 and TRBJ2-2; no reliable D call. The V and J ends lost 5 bases and 2 bases respectively, with 9 bases between them. This CDR3 is 14 amino acids long. Germline loops: CDR1 MNHNY, CDR2 SVGAGI (reference sequence). CDR3: CASSPRHNTGELFF. The CDR3 nucleotides read TGTGCCAGCAGTCCCCGTCATAACACCGGGGAGCTGTTTTTT.

This chain joins TRBV30 and TRBJ2-6; D is unresolved. CDR3 length: 18 residues. The V gene lost 2 bases and the J gene lost 1 base, with 18 bases spanning the gap. CDR1 and CDR2 from the germline V gene are GTSNPN and SVGIG (reference sequence). CDR3 protein: CAWSLQTQVGSGANVLTF. In DNA form, the CDR3 reads TGTGCCTGGAGTCTTCAGACTCAAGTCGGGTCTGGGGCCAACGTCCTGACTTTC.

The chain has TRBV27 and TRBJ2-2; D perhaps matches TRBD1 (6 bases). Germline assignment: CDR1 MNHEY and CDR2 SMNVEV (reference sequence). This CDR3 comprises 13 residues. Trimming stripped 6 bases from V and 4 bases from J, with 9 bases between. CDR3 bases: TGTGCCAGCAGGAGGACAGTCACCGGGGAGCTGTTTTTT. This gives the protein CASRRTVTGELFF.

The chain employs TRBV6-5 and TRBJ2-2; D possibly uses TRBD1 or TRBD2 (5 bases each). CDR1 is MNHEY, CDR2 SVGAGI, per germline. Deletions cut 3 bases from V and 1 base from J, with 12 bases between. The length of the CDR3 is 16 residues. The CDR3 coding sequence is TGTGCCAGCAGTTATTACGGGACGGTGAACACCGGGGAGCTGTTTTTT. Protein product: CASSYYGTVNTGELFF.